A single sample gave rise to the 20 T cell receptor beta chains below, sequenced in a study of cytomegalovirus exposure and HLA in healthy donors. In the PCR, 60 Vbeta and 13 Jbeta primers were used. Profiling relied on immunoSEQ multiplex PCR, and the TCRdb table lists in-frame clones only, not all of them. Here the sample table reports under 90,000 clones. The sequenced sample consisted of PBMCs. The source is a man in his forties or fifties in good health and CMV-seropositive.

The V gene is TRBV29-1, the J gene TRBJ2-7; 7 nucleotides match TRBD1. Trimming removed 6 bases from V and 6 bases from J; junction bases left unmatched: 11. CDR1 is SQVTM, CDR2 ANQGSEA, per germline. This CDR3 has 13 amino acids. The CDR3 DNA reads as TGCAGCGTGGGATGGACAGGCCCCCGCGAGCAGTACTTC. Its translation: CSVGWTGPREQYF.

This chain links TRBV9 with TRBJ1-1; D gene ambiguous. Germline assignment: CDR1 SGDLS and CDR2 YYNGEE. V lost 4 bases and J 0 bases, leaving 7 bases between the germline ends. This CDR3 comprises 13 residues. DNA for the CDR3: TGTGCCAGCAGCTCGGGGATGAACACTGAAGCTTTCTTT. This encodes CASSSGMNTEAFF. Full variable domain (outside the CDR3, taken from reference TRBV9 and TRBJ1-1): DSGVTQTPKHLITATGQRVTLRCSPRSGDLSVYWYQQSLDQGLQFLIQYYNGEERAKGNILERFSAQQFPDLHSELNLSSLELGDSALYFCASSSGMNTEAFFGQGTRLTVV.

The chain links TRBV9 to TRBJ2-1; TRBD2 aligns across 11 bases. Germline-derived CDR1 and CDR2 are SGDLS and YYNGEE. This CDR3 is 16 amino acids long. V gave up 3 bases and J gave up 7 bases; unmatched junction bases: 9. The CDR3 DNA sequence: TGTGCCAGCAGCGCCCCTACTAGCGGGAGTTCTAATGAGCAGTTCTTC. It specifies CASSAPTSGSSNEQFF.

The chain uses TRBV10-3 and TRBJ2-5; the match to TRBD2 covers 13 bases. Losses at the gene ends were 2 bases for V and 5 bases for J; bases not matched to a gene: 5. Germline loops: CDR1 ENHRY, CDR2 SYGVKD. This CDR3 contains 16 residues. DNA of the CDR3: TGTGCCATCAGTGAGGGGACTAGCGGGAAGGCGGAGACCCAGTACTTC. This sequence encodes CAISEGTSGKAETQYF.

The J gene is TRBJ2-5, the V gene TRBV6-1, with D maybe TRBD1 (6 bases). V was trimmed by 7 bases and J by 4 bases, leaving 19 bases between them. Germline CDR1 is MNHNS and CDR2 is SASEGT. This CDR3 has 15 amino acids. The CDR3: CASTLQGEGRETQYF. The CDR3 DNA follows: TGTGCCAGCACCCTACAGGGCGAAGGGAGAGAGACCCAGTACTTC.

The rearrangement uses TRBV5-8 and TRBJ2-2; TRBD1 agrees at 7 bases. The CDR3 loop spans 15 amino acids. Germline-derived CDR1 and CDR2 are SGHTS and YDEGEE. Trimming at V came to 4 bases and at J to 3 bases, leaving 6 bases not matched to a gene. CDR3 sequence reads: CASSIRGLYTGELFF. For the CDR3, the DNA is TGTGCCAGCAGCATCAGGGGGTTGTACACCGGGGAGCTGTTTTTT.

The gene calls are TRBV10-3 and TRBJ2-6, with a possible D match to TRBD2 (5 bases). Trimming took off 8 bases at V and 0 bases at J, with 8 bases between the two ends. CDR1 is ENHRY, CDR2 SYGVKD, per germline. The CDR3 covers 14 residues. CDR3 loop: CAISGNSGANVLTF. CDR3 sequence (DNA): TGTGCCATCTCCGGGAACTCTGGGGCCAACGTCCTGACTTTC.

J is TRBJ2-1 and V is TRBV11-2; a possible D gene is TRBD1 (6 bases). Germline CDR1 is SGHAT and CDR2 is FQNNGV. Trimming shortened V by 5 bases and J by 5 bases, and 13 bases separated the two germline ends. This CDR3 has 14 amino acids. CDR3 sequence reads: CASSQGMTDNEQFF. CDR3 nucleotides: TGTGCCAGCAGCCAGGGGATGACCGACAATGAGCAGTTCTTC.

The genes are TRBV2 and TRBJ2-1; 12 bases match TRBD2. The CDR3 contains 14 residues. The V segment lost 8 bases and the J segment 1 base; nucleotides outside the gene matches: 0. Germline CDR1 and CDR2: SNHLY and FYNNEI. The CDR3 sequence is CASGLAGSYNEQFF. CDR3 DNA: TGTGCCAGCGGACTAGCGGGATCCTACAATGAGCAGTTCTTC.

The chain uses TRBV7-2 and TRBJ1-4, with D possibly TRBD1 on 6 matching bases. The CDR3 sequence is 18 residues long. Germline lookup yields CDR1 SGHTA and CDR2 FQGNSA. With 3 bases removed from V and 5 bases from J, the gap between germline ends came to 22 bases. The CDR3 protein is CASSFWGPRQRSNEKLFF. In DNA, the CDR3 is TGTGCCAGCAGCTTCTGGGGGCCACGACAGCGGTCAAATGAAAAACTGTTTTTT.

The J gene is TRBJ1-1, the V gene TRBV21-1; TRBD1 reflects the table's D call only, with no check against the DNA. TRBV21-1 is a known pseudogene. The CDR3 runs to 18 residues. This CDR3 is CASSNSGDRGQADTEAFF. CDR3 nucleotides: TGTGCCAGCAGCAATAGTGGGGACAGGGGGCAGGCGGACACTGAAGCTTTCTTT.

The chain recombines TRBV20-1 with TRBJ1-2; the D gene is possibly TRBD1 (5 bases). This CDR3 has 11 amino acids. From germline, CDR1 is DFQATT and CDR2 SNEGSKA (reference sequence). Trimming took 5 bases from V and 4 from J, leaving 8 bases between them. In nucleotides, the CDR3 is TGCAGTGCTGGGGGGGGCTATGGCTACACCTTC. Translating it yields CSAGGGYGYTF.

The chain recombines TRBV4-2 with TRBJ1-1, with TRBD1 matching 7 bases. This CDR3 is 14 amino acids long. Losses at the gene ends were 1 base for V and 1 base for J; bases not matched to a gene: 0. Germline lookup yields CDR1 LGHNA and CDR2 YNFKEQ. CDR3 loop: CASSQGQGNTEAFF. CDR3 nucleotides: TGTGCCAGCAGCCAAGGACAGGGGAACACTGAAGCTTTCTTT.

V and J are TRBV5-4 and TRBJ2-7; a possible D gene is TRBD2 (6 bases). This CDR3 spans 14 amino acids. Germline V gives CDR1 SGHNT, CDR2 YYREEE (reference sequence). Trimming left V 4 bases short and J 3 bases short, with 14 bases between. The chain's CDR3 is CASSPSSTSYEQYF. CDR3 nucleotide sequence: TGTGCCAGCAGCCCTTCTTCGACTAGCTACGAGCAGTACTTC. The whole variable domain, remainder taken from reference TRBV5-4 and TRBJ2-7, is ETGVTQSPTHLIKTRGQQVTLRCSSQSGHNTVSWYQQALGQGPQFIFQYYREEENGRGNFPPRFSGLQFPNYSSELNVNALELDDSALYLCASSPSSTSYEQYFGPGTRLTVT.

V is TRBV11-2 and J is TRBJ2-2; D is perhaps TRBD2 (5 bases). CDR1 is SGHAT, CDR2 FQNNGV, per germline. This CDR3 has 11 amino acids. The V end was cut by 8 bases, the J end by 4 bases, with 5 bases between. The CDR3 nucleotides read TGTGCCAGCCGGGGCACCGGGGAGCTGTTTTTT. Residues: CASRGTGELFF.

V gene TRBV25-1 combines with J gene TRBJ2-2; D is perhaps TRBD2 (5 bases). The V end lost 3 bases, the J end lost 4 bases, and 12 bases lay between the germline ends. The CDR3 extends over 15 amino acids. Germline loops: CDR1 MGHDK, CDR2 SYGVNS. CDR3 DNA: TGTGCCAGCAGTGAGGGAGTGGCAGGCACCGGGGAGCTGTTTTTT. Its translation is CASSEGVAGTGELFF.

V is TRBV5-4 and J is TRBJ2-7; weak D call: TRBD1 (5 bases). CDR1 is SGHNT and CDR2 is YYREEE in the germline V gene (reference sequence). Trimming cost V 6 bases and J 6 bases, with 22 bases left between them. The CDR3 length is 15 residues. CDR3 sequence reads: CASTPDPEYRSEQYF. CDR3 DNA: TGTGCCAGCACCCCGGACCCGGAGTACAGGTCCGAGCAGTACTTC.

J is TRBJ2-1 and V is TRBV7-3, with TRBD2 matching 8 bases. The CDR3 spans 15 residues. Germline V gene data show CDR1 as SGHTA and CDR2 as FQGTGA. Trimming removed 6 bases from V and 0 bases from J; junction bases left unmatched: 4. The CDR3, as DNA: TGTGCCAGCAGACTAAGCGGGAGCTCCTACAATGAGCAGTTCTTC. As protein: CASRLSGSSYNEQFF.

The V and J genes are TRBV5-1 and TRBJ2-3; the match to TRBD1 covers 8 bases. This CDR3 is 15 amino acids long. Germline CDR1 reads SGHRS; CDR2 reads YFSETQ. V was clipped by 4 bases and J by 3 bases; unmatched bases: 7. This chain's CDR3 is CASSEGQVVTDTQYF. Written as DNA, the CDR3 is TGCGCCAGCAGCGAGGGACAGGTGGTTACAGATACGCAGTATTTT.

The chain employs TRBV15 and TRBJ2-6; maybe TRBD2 (5 bases). Trimming removed 5 bases at V and 0 bases at J, with 8 bases between. Per germline, CDR1 LNHNV and CDR2 YYDKDF (reference sequence). The CDR3 length is 15 residues. The CDR3 loop is CATSRRGSGANVLTF. DNA of the CDR3: TGTGCCACCAGCCGTCGGGGCTCTGGGGCCAACGTCCTGACTTTC.